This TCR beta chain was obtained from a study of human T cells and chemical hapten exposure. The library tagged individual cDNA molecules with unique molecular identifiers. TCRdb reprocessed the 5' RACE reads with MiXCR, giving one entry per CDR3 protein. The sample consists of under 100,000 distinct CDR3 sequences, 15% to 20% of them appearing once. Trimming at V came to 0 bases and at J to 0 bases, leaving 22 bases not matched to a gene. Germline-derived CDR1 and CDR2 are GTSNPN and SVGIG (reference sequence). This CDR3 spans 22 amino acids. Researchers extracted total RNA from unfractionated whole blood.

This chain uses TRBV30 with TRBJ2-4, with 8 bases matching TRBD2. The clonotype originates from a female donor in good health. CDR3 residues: CAWSVTTRRAGAPGGAKNIQYF. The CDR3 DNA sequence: TGTGCCTGGAGTGTAACGACAAGGAGAGCGGGAGCCCCCGGGGGAGCCAAAAACATTCAGTACTTC. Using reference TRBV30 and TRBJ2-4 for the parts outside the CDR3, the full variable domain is SQTIHQWPATLVQPVGSPLSLECTVEGTSNPNLYWYRQAAGRGLQLLFYSVGIGQISSEVPQNLSASRPQDRQFILSSKKLLLSDSGFYLCAWSVTTRRAGAPGGAKNIQYFGAGTRLSVL.